Shown below are 28 T cell receptor beta chains from a single sample sequenced in a study of control samples from healthy donors and cancer patients. Here immunoSEQ multiplex PCR was the method, and the copy in TCRdb shows in-frame clones only, minus some. The data show about 140,000 clones, 90% to 95% seen once. Material: blood. These receptor sequences come from a man aged 35-49 years in good health.

This clone was seen only once. The chain uses TRBV7-2 and TRBJ2-7, with a tentative D call TRBD1 (7 bases). From germline, CDR1 is SGHTA and CDR2 FQGNSA. The CDR3 runs 14 residues. V lost 6 bases, J lost 6 bases, and 18 bases lay in between. DNA of the CDR3: TGTGCCAGCAGACCGACAGGGACTTCAGGCGAGCAGTACTTC. Translation: CASRPTGTSGEQYF.

The chain links TRBV10-1 to TRBJ1-1; D is uncertain. The germline V gene has CDR1 WNHNN and CDR2 SYGVQD (reference sequence). The CDR3 has 21 residues. The V and J ends lost 4 bases and 0 bases respectively, with 30 bases between them. CDR3 coding DNA: TGCGCCAGCAGTGCTAGAGCTCTCCTTGCATACAACAACTACATGAACACTGAAGCTTTCTTT. This sequence encodes CASSARALLAYNNYMNTEAFF.

The V and J genes are TRBV7-9 and TRBJ2-3, with D perhaps TRBD2 (7 bases). This CDR3 comprises 16 residues. The germline CDR1 and CDR2 sequences are SEHNR and FQNEAQ (reference sequence). With 5 bases removed from V and 0 bases from J, the gap between germline ends came to 15 bases. The CDR3 is CASSPFGGASTDTQYF. As DNA, the CDR3 is TGTGCCAGCAGCCCCTTTGGGGGGGCTAGCACAGATACGCAGTATTTT.

The sample holds a few counts of this clone. The chain has TRBV29-1 and TRBJ2-3, with 7 bases aligning to TRBD1. With 7 bases clipped from V and 0 bases from J, the junction kept 4 bases outside the gene matches. This CDR3 has 13 residues. Germline CDR1 reads SQVTM; CDR2 reads ANQGSEA. Here the CDR3 reads CSADRTSTDTQYF. The CDR3 nucleotides read TGCAGCGCGGACAGGACTAGCACAGATACGCAGTATTTT.

This chain joins TRBV6-6 and TRBJ1-2; 8 bases are a match to TRBD1. The CDR3 extends over 14 amino acids. The V gene's germline CDR1 is MNHNY and CDR2 SVGAGI (reference sequence). The V segment lost 7 bases and the J segment 1 base; nucleotides outside the gene matches: 5. CDR3 DNA: TGTGCCAGCACCCGGGACAGGTTTAACTATGGCTACACCTTC. It specifies CASTRDRFNYGYTF.

The chain joins TRBV13 to TRBJ1-5, with a tentative D call TRBD1 (5 bases). Germline V CDR1 and CDR2: PRHDT, FYEKMQ (reference sequence). The CDR3 covers 15 residues. The germline V and J ends were trimmed by 3 bases and 2 bases, with 11 bases remaining between them. The CDR3 DNA reads as TGTGCCAGCAGCTTTGGCCAGGGTGGCAATCAGCCCCAGCATTTT. It yields the protein CASSFGQGGNQPQHF.

The chain uses TRBV25-1 and TRBJ2-7, with 10 bases lining up with TRBD1. This CDR3 has 13 residues. Germline lookup yields CDR1 MGHDK and CDR2 SYGVNS. V was pared by 4 bases and J by 9 bases, with 6 bases of the junction left unmatched. The DNA for the CDR3 is TGTGCCAGCAGTGGGGACAGGGGCCCTCGGCAGTACTTC. Its translation: CASSGDRGPRQYF.

The V and J genes are TRBV4-2 and TRBJ2-7, with a tentative D call TRBD2 (5 bases). The CDR3 is made up of 15 amino acids. V lost 6 bases, J lost 0 bases, and 15 bases lay in between. Germline assignment: CDR1 LGHNA and CDR2 YNFKEQ. CDR3 protein: CASSPDYSSSYEQYF. The CDR3 DNA reads as TGTGCCAGCAGTCCCGACTACTCAAGCTCCTACGAGCAGTACTTC.

The V gene is TRBV24-1, the J gene TRBJ2-5, with 7 positions matching TRBD1. This CDR3 is built from 15 residues. J lost 5 bases, V lost 3 bases, and 8 bases had no gene match. Germline V CDR1 and CDR2: KGHDR, SFDVKD. This chain's CDR3 is CATSDPTGTFETQYF. CDR3 nucleotides: TGTGCCACCAGTGATCCGACAGGGACGTTTGAGACCCAGTACTTC.

The V gene is TRBV2, the J gene TRBJ1-2; D remains unclear. Germline V gives CDR1 SNHLY, CDR2 FYNNEI. This CDR3 is built from 16 residues. Trimming took 6 bases from V and 8 from J, leaving 25 bases between them. The CDR3 bases are TGTGCCAGCAGCCCCAACTACCGACCCTATGTAGGGGGCTACACCTTC. It specifies CASSPNYRPYVGGYTF.

V usage is TRBV9 and J usage is TRBJ1-5; no definite D call. The V end lost 3 bases, the J end lost 5 bases, and 12 bases lay between the germline ends. CDR1 is SGDLS, CDR2 YYNGEE, per germline. This CDR3 spans 14 amino acids. For the CDR3, the DNA is TGTGCCAGCAGCGGCGAGAGGGCGGATCAGCCCCAGCATTTT. It translates to CASSGERADQPQHF. Looking up the rest from reference TRBV9 and TRBJ1-5 gives the full variable domain: DSGVTQTPKHLITATGQRVTLRCSPRSGDLSVYWYQQSLDQGLQFLIQYYNGEERAKGNILERFSAQQFPDLHSELNLSSLELGDSALYFCASSGERADQPQHFGDGTRLSIL.

This rearrangement joins TRBV30 to TRBJ1-2, with D hard to call. The CDR3 contains 11 residues. The germline CDR1 and CDR2 sequences are GTSNPN and SVGIG (reference sequence). V lost 8 bases, J lost 2 bases, and 9 bases lay in between. CDR3 in amino acids: CALGGNYGYTF. The CDR3 bases are TGTGCCCTCGGAGGCAACTATGGCTACACCTTC.

This clone was counted once. This chain links TRBV3-1 (or the pseudogene TRBV3-2) with TRBJ1-4, with 10 bases identical to TRBD1. The length of the CDR3 is 17 residues. Germline V gives CDR1 LGHDT, CDR2 YNNKEL (reference sequence). The ends lost 1 base at V and 7 bases at J; junction bases unmatched: 9. The CDR3 here is CASSQGLTGGRGEKLFF. The CDR3 DNA follows: TGTGCCAGCAGCCAAGGGTTGACAGGGGGCCGAGGTGAAAAACTGTTTTTT.

This chain joins TRBV2 and TRBJ1-4, with D unresolved. The CDR3 spans 13 residues. V shed 4 bases and J shed 13 bases, with 16 bases lying between them. Germline values: CDR1 SNHLY, CDR2 FYNNEI. CDR3 coding DNA: TGTGCCAGCAGTGGGTCCCGGGATGAGCGACTGTTTTTT. This gives the protein CASSGSRDERLFF. The full variable domain, rest sourced from reference TRBV2 and TRBJ1-4, is EPEVTQTPSHQVTQMGQEVILRCVPISNHLYFYWYRQILGQKVEFLVSFYNNEISEKSEIFDDQFSVERPDGSNFTLKIRSTKLEDSAMYFCASSGSRDERLFFGSGTQLSVL.

Only one count was recorded for this clone. The CDR3 here is CSAREGHGYTF. The CDR3 nucleotides are TGCAGCGCCCGCGAGGGCCATGGCTACACCTTC. V and J are TRBV29-1 and TRBJ1-2; D ambiguous. This CDR3 region has 11 residues. V gave up 7 bases and J gave up 6 bases, with 12 bases separating them. CDR1 and CDR2 from the germline V gene are SQVTM and ANQGSEA.

On this clone itself: The sample holds other DNA sequences that translate to the same CDR3. The chain has TRBV9 and TRBJ2-2; no clear D. Trimming left V 0 bases short and J 1 base short, with 7 bases between. CDR1 SGDLS and CDR2 YYNGEE come from the germline V gene. There are 15 residues in the CDR3. This chain's CDR3 is CASSVGSLNTGELFF. The CDR3 DNA reads as TGTGCCAGCAGCGTAGGCTCATTGAACACCGGGGAGCTGTTTTTT.

CDR3 in amino acids: CASGIGTYEAFF. CDR3 sequence (DNA): TGTGCCAGCGGGATCGGGACATATGAAGCTTTCTTT. The chain employs TRBV12-3 or TRBV12-4 and TRBJ1-1; maybe TRBD1 (6 bases). CDR3 length equals 12 residues. V lost 8 bases to trimming and J lost 7 bases, with 14 bases between them.

The chain links TRBV2 to TRBJ2-5; D is undetermined. Per the germline V gene, CDR1 is SNHLY and CDR2 is FYNNEI. CDR3 size: 13 residues. Trimming removed 4 bases from V and 5 bases from J, with 11 bases in between. The DNA of the CDR3 is TGTGCCAGCAGTGTAGGCGGTCCTGAGACCCAGTACTTC. Translating gives CASSVGGPETQYF.

In DNA, the CDR3 is TGTGCCAGCAGCGTAGGGGTAGGGGTTAGGCCCCAGCATTTT. As protein: CASSVGVGVRPQHF. The V gene is TRBV9, the J gene TRBJ1-5, with D possibly being TRBD1 (5 bases). The CDR3 consists of 14 residues. CDR1 is SGDLS and CDR2 is YYNGEE in the germline V gene. Trimming took 0 bases from V and 9 from J, leaving 13 bases between them.

This clone was observed a single time. The V call is TRBV5-1, the J call TRBJ2-7; D ambiguous. With the DNA end fitting TRBJ2-5 better, the J assignment may be wrong. The CDR3 has 13 amino acids. The germline gives CDR1 SGHRS, CDR2 YFSETQ. The CDR3 protein is CASSLGPQETQYF. In DNA form, the CDR3 reads TGCGCCAGCAGCTTGGGGCCACAGGAGACCCAGTACTTC.

The chain combines TRBV6-2 or TRBV6-3 with TRBJ1-6, with TRBD1 matching over 7 bases. Germline V gene sequence: CDR1 MNHEY, CDR2 SVGEGT. The V and J ends lost 5 bases and 6 bases, in that order; junction bases with no gene match: 4. This CDR3 is built from 14 residues. The CDR3 is CASSPGQANSPLHF. CDR3 bases: TGTGCCAGCAGTCCCGGACAGGCTAATTCACCCCTCCACTTT.

On this clone itself: The sample contains more than one DNA sequence encoding this CDR3. The chain recombines TRBV30 with TRBJ1-2; maybe TRBD1 (5 bases). Trimming stripped 2 bases from V and 2 bases from J, with 12 bases between. CDR3 size: 14 residues. CDR1 GTSNPN and CDR2 SVGIG come from the germline V gene (reference sequence). Here the CDR3 reads CAWSLQGLNYGYTF. CDR3 nucleotide sequence: TGTGCCTGGAGTCTTCAGGGTCTCAACTATGGCTACACCTTC. Full variable domain (outside the CDR3, taken from reference TRBV30 and TRBJ1-2): SQTIHQWPATLVQPVGSPLSLECTVEGTSNPNLYWYRQAAGRGLQLLFYSVGIGQISSEVPQNLSASRPQDRQFILSSKKLLLSDSGFYLCAWSLQGLNYGYTFGSGTRLTVV.

The CDR3 spells CASSEKWPTSLGYNEQFF. Written as DNA, the CDR3 is TGTGCCAGCAGTGAGAAGTGGCCAACTTCCCTCGGGTACAATGAGCAGTTCTTC. The chain recombines TRBV2 with TRBJ2-1; D gene ambiguous. V lost 3 bases to trimming and J lost 4 bases, with 22 bases between them. Germline lookup yields CDR1 SNHLY and CDR2 FYNNEI. This CDR3 spans 18 amino acids.

The chain employs TRBV6-6 and TRBJ1-5, with 7 positions matching TRBD1. CDR1 and CDR2 from the germline V gene are MNHNY and SVGAGI (reference sequence). The CDR3 loop spans 16 amino acids. Germline trimming cut 2 bases from V and 2 bases from J; bases unmatched to any gene: 6. As DNA, the CDR3 is TGTGCCAGCAGTTACGGAGGGGGCTTAGGCAATCAGCCCCAGCATTTT. It yields the protein CASSYGGGLGNQPQHF.

By frequency in the sample, this clone is medium-sized. The V call is TRBV2, the J call TRBJ2-5; 8 nucleotides line up with TRBD2. Germline V CDR1 and CDR2: SNHLY, FYNNEI. CDR3 length: 16 amino acids. V was clipped by 2 bases and J by 4 bases; unmatched bases: 9. The CDR3 DNA is TGTGCCAGCAGTGAAAGCCCGGGACTAGGGGGAGAGACCCAGTACTTC. Translated: CASSESPGLGGETQYF.

The chain has TRBV7-9 and TRBJ1-2; a possible D gene is TRBD1 (5 bases). The CDR3 covers 13 residues. V dropped 6 bases and J dropped 0 bases, with 8 bases sitting between them. Germline lookup yields CDR1 SEHNR and CDR2 FQNEAQ (reference sequence). CDR3 sequence reads: CASREGANYGYTF. CDR3 coding DNA: TGTGCCAGCAGAGAAGGGGCTAACTATGGCTACACCTTC.

J is TRBJ2-3 and V is TRBV6-1; TRBD1 matches at 8 bases. The germline V gene has CDR1 MNHNS and CDR2 SASEGT. With V trimmed by 3 bases and J by 3 bases, 5 bases remained unmatched. This CDR3 comprises 15 residues. The CDR3 nucleotides read TGTGCCAGCAGTGAGGTAAGACAGGGGACAGATACGCAGTATTTT. Protein product: CASSEVRQGTDTQYF.

V is TRBV4-3 and J is TRBJ1-1; a weak D match, TRBD1 (5 bases). The CDR3 sequence is 13 residues long. Between the trimmed V and J ends, which lost 6 bases and 0 bases, there was a span of 8 bases. Looked up from germline, CDR1 is LGHNA and CDR2 is YSLEER. The CDR3 here is CASSLGVNTEAFF. In nucleotides, the CDR3 is TGCGCCAGCAGTCTGGGGGTGAACACTGAAGCTTTCTTT.